Sequencing of this T cell receptor beta chain was carried out in a study of blood T cell repertoires in COVID-19. The authors' processing: Researchers report that nucleated cell counts were estimated from reference gene primer amplification. Profiled with immunoSEQ multiplex PCR; TCRdb holds only in-frame clones, not every one. The DNA was the basis for D and trimming; V, J and clone size are from that table. The sample carries about 160,000 clones, roughly 85% recorded once. With 1 base clipped from V and 8 bases from J, the junction kept 5 bases outside the gene matches. In germline, CDR1 is MNHEY, CDR2 SVGAGI. The CDR3 is made up of 15 amino acids. This clone was seen just once.

The V gene is TRBV6-5, the J gene TRBJ1-2; 12 bases map to TRBD1. This receptor was identified in a woman aged 45-59 years with COVID-19, enrolled during active disease. The sequenced sample consisted of peripheral blood. The CDR3 here is CASSYWGQGAGGYTF. CDR3 DNA sequence: TGTGCCAGCAGTTACTGGGGACAGGGGGCGGGAGGCTACACCTTC.